Each of the 25 T cell receptor beta chains below was sequenced from the same sample in a study of control samples from healthy donors and cancer patients. TCRdb's copy holds only in-frame clones and misses some; the assay was immunoSEQ multiplex PCR. The table shows about 97,000 clones, with 85% to 90% occurring only once. The sample comprised blood. Receptor source: a man between 25 and 39 years old in good health.

This chain uses TRBV5-1 with TRBJ2-1, with 7 bases fitting TRBD1. Trimming at V came to 4 bases and at J to 3 bases, leaving 7 bases not matched to a gene. CDR3 length equals 15 residues. Germline V gene data show CDR1 as SGHRS and CDR2 as YFSETQ. CDR3 DNA: TGCGCCAGCAGCGCCGGGACAGTTAACTACAATGAGCAGTTCTTC. This gives the protein CASSAGTVNYNEQFF.

The chain employs TRBV5-3 and TRBJ2-7; 7 bases are a match to TRBD2. TRBV5-3 is flagged as an ORF with uncertain function. The V gene end was trimmed by 0 bases and the J gene end by 6 bases; junction bases not matched to a gene: 9. CDR3 length: 15 residues. The CDR3, as DNA: TGTGCCAGAAGCTTGGTGGGGAGGGGTCCCACCGAGCAGTACTTC. This sequence encodes CARSLVGRGPTEQYF.

J is TRBJ1-6 and V is TRBV5-4; D perhaps matches TRBD1 (6 bases). This CDR3 contains 16 residues. Germline assignment: CDR1 SGHNT and CDR2 YYREEE (reference sequence). The germline V and J ends were trimmed by 6 bases and 7 bases, with 20 bases remaining between them. The CDR3 region is CASTYSGGALNSPLHF. The CDR3 DNA reads TGTGCCAGCACCTATAGTGGGGGGGCACTGAATTCACCCCTCCACTTT.

V and J are TRBV24-1 and TRBJ1-1; 10 bases map to TRBD1. V lost 3 bases to trimming and J lost 4 bases; unmatched junction nucleotides: 19. This CDR3 has 20 amino acids. Per the germline V gene, CDR1 is KGHDR and CDR2 is SFDVKD. CDR3: CATSDRPGTGVEGSRTEAFF. The CDR3 bases are TGTGCCACCAGTGATCGTCCCGGGACAGGGGTTGAAGGGTCTCGCACTGAAGCTTTCTTT.

The J gene is TRBJ2-2, the V gene TRBV3-1 (or the pseudogene TRBV3-2); no reliable D call. The germline gives CDR1 LGHDT, CDR2 YNNKEL (reference sequence). The CDR3 length is 16 residues. Trimming pared 4 bases from V and 6 bases from J, leaving 18 bases between. CDR3 coding DNA: TGTGCCAGCAGCCCCATTATACCGAGAAACGCCGGGGAGCTGTTTTTT. Translated: CASSPIIPRNAGELFF.

V and J are TRBV2 and TRBJ2-7; 8 bases are a match to TRBD1. The length of the CDR3 is 15 residues. Looked up from germline, CDR1 is SNHLY and CDR2 is FYNNEI. V lost 1 base to trimming and J lost 4 bases; unmatched junction nucleotides: 6. CDR3 coding DNA: TGTGCCAGCAGTGAAGGGGCAGGGGGCAGGTACGAGCAGTACTTC. It translates to CASSEGAGGRYEQYF.

This chain links TRBV28 with TRBJ2-2; D is ambiguous. Trimming cost V 4 bases and J 6 bases, with 6 bases left between them. Germline V gene sequence: CDR1 MDHEN, CDR2 SYDVKM. CDR3 length: 12 residues. The CDR3 sequence is CASSSPAGELFF. CDR3 nucleotide sequence: TGTGCCAGCAGTTCCCCCGCCGGGGAGCTGTTTTTT. Supplemented by reference TRBV28 and TRBJ2-2, the full variable domain reads DVKVTQSSRYLVKRTGEKVFLECVQDMDHENMFWYRQDPGLGLRLIYFSYDVKMKEKGDIPEGYSVSREKKERFSLILESASTNQTSMYLCASSSPAGELFFGEGSRLTVL.

This chain links TRBV7-9 with TRBJ2-7; 9 nucleotides match TRBD1. CDR1 is SEHNR and CDR2 is FQNEAQ in the germline V gene (reference sequence). V dropped 6 bases and J dropped 4; count of bases not matched to a gene: 10. The CDR3 consists of 15 residues. The CDR3 coding sequence is TGTGCCAGCAGTAGTTTGGGACAGGGAGATTACGAGCAGTACTTC. Its translation is CASSSLGQGDYEQYF. Drawing the rest from reference TRBV7-9 and TRBJ2-7, the complete variable domain is DTGVSQNPRHKITKRGQNVTFRCDPISEHNRLYWYRQTLGQGPEFLTYFQNEAQLEKSRLLSDRFSAERPKGSFSTLEIQRTEQGDSAMYLCASSSLGQGDYEQYFGPGTRLTVT.

V usage is TRBV6-5 and J usage is TRBJ2-3, with TRBD2 matching 9 bases. The CDR3 consists of 14 residues. V trimming: 7 bases; J trimming: 2 bases; junction bases outside the gene matches: 4. In germline, CDR1 is MNHEY, CDR2 SVGAGI. The CDR3 DNA is TGTGCCAGCACAGCGGGGGGATCCACAGATACGCAGTATTTT. Protein sequence: CASTAGGSTDTQYF.

The rearrangement links TRBV11-2 to TRBJ1-3; possible D gene TRBD1, 5 bases. Germline V gene sequence: CDR1 SGHAT, CDR2 FQNNGV. The length of the CDR3 is 14 residues. Trimming cost V 3 bases and J 8 bases, with 14 bases left between them. The CDR3 reads CASSFGAAVDTIYF. CDR3 bases: TGTGCCAGCAGCTTCGGGGCCGCGGTGGACACCATATATTTT.

The J gene is TRBJ2-1, the V gene TRBV24-1; 7 bases are a match to TRBD1. V gave up 0 bases and J gave up 6 bases; unmatched junction bases: 10. CDR3 size: 17 residues. Germline V gene data show CDR1 as KGHDR and CDR2 as SFDVKD. DNA for the CDR3: TGTGCCACCAGTGATTTGCCAGACAGGGAGCGGTTCAATGAGCAGTTCTTC. Translated: CATSDLPDRERFNEQFF.

V is TRBV3-1 (or the pseudogene TRBV3-2) and J is TRBJ2-7, with 9 bases identical to TRBD2. The germline V gene encodes CDR1 LGHDT and CDR2 YNNKEL (reference sequence). The CDR3 runs to 15 residues. The V and J ends lost 2 bases and 4 bases, in that order; junction bases with no gene match: 6. The CDR3 nucleotides are TGTGCCAGCAGCCAAACCAGCGGGGGGTTTTACGAGCAGTACTTC. This sequence encodes CASSQTSGGFYEQYF.

The genes are TRBV6-6 and TRBJ2-1, with a tentative D call TRBD2 (6 bases). The CDR3 runs to 13 residues. Per the germline V gene, CDR1 is MNHNY and CDR2 is SVGAGI (reference sequence). V lost 2 bases, J lost 9 bases, and 11 bases lay in between. This chain's CDR3 is CASSYGSGGEQFF. The CDR3, as DNA: TGTGCCAGCAGTTACGGGTCCGGGGGTGAGCAGTTCTTC.

This chain uses TRBV5-4 with TRBJ1-1, with D possibly matching TRBD1 (5 bases). Germline V gene lookup returns CDR1 SGHNT and CDR2 YYREEE (reference sequence). The CDR3 extends over 12 amino acids. V lost 5 bases and J 10 bases, leaving 15 bases between the germline ends. The CDR3 reads CASRTEGRRAFF. The CDR3 DNA reads as TGTGCCAGCAGAACAGAGGGGCGGAGAGCTTTCTTT. The entire variable domain, with the rest obtained from reference TRBV5-4 and TRBJ1-1, is as follows: ETGVTQSPTHLIKTRGQQVTLRCSSQSGHNTVSWYQQALGQGPQFIFQYYREEENGRGNFPPRFSGLQFPNYSSELNVNALELDDSALYLCASRTEGRRAFFGQGTRLTVV.

Remarks on this clone: Other DNA sequences in this specimen translate into the identical CDR3. J is TRBJ1-5 and V is TRBV7-2, with D tentatively TRBD1 (5 bases). The ends were cut back, 1 base at V and 7 bases at J, with 8 bases in the middle. Per the germline V gene, CDR1 is SGHTA and CDR2 is FQGNSA. The CDR3 runs to 13 residues. The CDR3 protein is CASSLGGGQPQHF. In DNA, the CDR3 is TGTGCCAGCAGCTTAGGGGGGGGGCAGCCCCAGCATTTT.

The chain has TRBV28 and TRBJ1-6, with a possible D match to TRBD1 (5 bases). The CDR3 sequence is 15 residues long. V was trimmed by 8 bases and J by 5 bases, leaving 16 bases between them. Germline CDR1 and CDR2: MDHEN and SYDVKM. The DNA for the CDR3 is TGTGCCAGCCGCACGGGGGAAAGGGATAATTCACCCCTCCACTTT. Protein sequence: CASRTGERDNSPLHF.

The chain combines TRBV5-7 with TRBJ2-5; the D is unclear. TRBV5-7 is treated as an ORF (open reading frame) with a function not yet certain. This CDR3 region has 17 residues. Trimming shortened V by 0 bases and J by 3 bases, and 18 bases separated the two germline ends. The CDR3 loop is CASSLAGELGEKETQYF. The CDR3 region has the DNA TGTGCCAGCAGCTTGGCTGGCGAGCTGGGCGAGAAAGAGACCCAGTACTTC.

The rearrangement links TRBV28 to TRBJ2-2; D call uncertain. The CDR3 runs to 15 residues. Trimming took off 3 bases at V and 1 base at J, with 9 bases between the two ends. Germline-derived CDR1 and CDR2 are MDHEN and SYDVKM. The CDR3 DNA follows: TGTGCCAGCAGTTTGTATGGGCTGAACACCGGGGAGCTGTTTTTT. It encodes CASSLYGLNTGELFF. The full variable domain, with the rest looked up from reference TRBV28 and TRBJ2-2, is DVKVTQSSRYLVKRTGEKVFLECVQDMDHENMFWYRQDPGLGLRLIYFSYDVKMKEKGDIPEGYSVSREKKERFSLILESASTNQTSMYLCASSLYGLNTGELFFGEGSRLTVL.

V is TRBV9 and J is TRBJ1-1; D perhaps matches TRBD1 (5 bases). The CDR3 is 17 residues long. Trimming cost V 0 bases and J 1 base, with 16 bases left between them. Germline values: CDR1 SGDLS, CDR2 YYNGEE. As DNA, the CDR3 is TGTGCCAGCAGCGTAGAGGGGAATCGCGGGACGAACACTGAAGCTTTCTTT. Translating it yields CASSVEGNRGTNTEAFF. The whole variable domain, remainder taken from reference TRBV9 and TRBJ1-1, is DSGVTQTPKHLITATGQRVTLRCSPRSGDLSVYWYQQSLDQGLQFLIQYYNGEERAKGNILERFSAQQFPDLHSELNLSSLELGDSALYFCASSVEGNRGTNTEAFFGQGTRLTVV.

The rearrangement links TRBV30 to TRBJ2-7; D unresolved. The V gene's germline CDR1 is GTSNPN and CDR2 SVGIG (reference sequence). The CDR3 covers 13 residues. V was trimmed by 2 bases and J by 2 bases, leaving 10 bases between them. The CDR3 protein is CAWSRVDPYEQYF. The CDR3 DNA sequence: TGTGCCTGGAGTAGGGTAGATCCCTACGAGCAGTACTTC.

This chain links TRBV5-1 with TRBJ2-3; TRBD1 aligns across 9 bases. The trim removed 4 bases at V and 0 bases at J, leaving 6 bases unmatched. This CDR3 region has 16 residues. Germline CDR1 is SGHRS and CDR2 is YFSETQ. This chain's CDR3 is CASSADRGASTDTQYF. The CDR3 nucleotides read TGCGCCAGCAGCGCCGACAGGGGGGCTAGCACAGATACGCAGTATTTT.

The chain recombines TRBV28 with TRBJ1-6; D possibly corresponds to TRBD1 (5 bases). This CDR3 is 12 amino acids long. Looked up from germline, CDR1 is MDHEN and CDR2 is SYDVKM. V shed 7 bases and J shed 10 bases, with 11 bases lying between them. CDR3 region: CASIRGGSPLHF. The CDR3 bases are TGTGCCAGCATAAGGGGAGGATCACCCCTCCACTTT. Together with reference TRBV28 and TRBJ1-6, the CDR3 gives the full variable domain: DVKVTQSSRYLVKRTGEKVFLECVQDMDHENMFWYRQDPGLGLRLIYFSYDVKMKEKGDIPEGYSVSREKKERFSLILESASTNQTSMYLCASIRGGSPLHFGNGTRLTVT.

The chain uses TRBV30 and TRBJ2-3; perhaps D is TRBD1 or TRBD2 (5 bases each). V dropped 5 bases and J dropped 2 bases, with 17 bases sitting between them. The length of the CDR3 is 15 residues. CDR1 and CDR2 from the germline V gene are GTSNPN and SVGIG (reference sequence). CDR3 sequence (DNA): TGTGCCTGGGACCCCGGGACGGGGAACACAGATACGCAGTATTTT. Encoded protein: CAWDPGTGNTDTQYF.

The chain carries TRBV5-4 and TRBJ2-1, with D possibly matching TRBD2 (7 bases). CDR3 length: 16 amino acids. Germline CDR1 SGHNT, CDR2 YYREEE (reference sequence). Trimming took off 0 bases at V and 10 bases at J, with 20 bases between the two ends. DNA of the CDR3: TGTGCCAGCAGCTTGGGGCAGGGCTCCGCGGGGGCGGAGCAGTTCTTC. It yields the protein CASSLGQGSAGAEQFF.

The genes are TRBV18 and TRBJ2-7; perhaps TRBD2 as D (6 bases). Germline-derived CDR1 and CDR2 are KGHSH and LQKENI. This CDR3 spans 14 amino acids. Trimming took 2 bases from V and 6 from J, leaving 14 bases between them. CDR3 nucleotides: TGTGCCAGCTCACCAGACCCGGGACTCGGCGAGCAGTACGTC. It yields the protein CASSPDPGLGEQYV.